The 21 T cell receptor beta chains given below trace back to one sample, sequenced in a study of persistence of HIV-infected CD4 T cells. No cognate antigen is known for these TCRs. This was the immunoSEQ version 4 assay in survey mode. Profiled with immunoSEQ multiplex PCR; TCRdb holds only in-frame clones, not every one. The sample records over 25,000 clones, approximately 78% being singletons. Cells were stimulated with CMV-infected fibroblast lysates at 8.5 to 10 ug/mL. Memory cells lacking CD40L and CD69 with high CD45RO were sorted. This specimen consisted of CD4+ T cells sorted from PBMCs after roughly 18-hour stimulation, obtained from a patient who received antiretroviral therapy. The receptors stem from an adult man with HIV who was CMV-seropositive.

This chain links TRBV6-1 with TRBJ1-5, with D tentatively TRBD1 (5 bases). V was pared by 0 bases and J by 1 base, with 7 bases between. The CDR3 is 15 residues long. In germline, CDR1 is MNHNS, CDR2 SASEGT. The CDR3 DNA reads as TGTGCCAGCAGTGAAGCTGGGGGGAGCAATCAGCCCCAGCATTTT. This sequence encodes CASSEAGGSNQPQHF.

The gene calls are TRBV6-5 and TRBJ1-4, with 8 bases fitting TRBD1. The CDR3 contains 15 residues. Germline CDR1 reads MNHEY; CDR2 reads SVGAGI. Trimming removed 2 bases from V and 4 bases from J; junction bases left unmatched: 3. The CDR3 region is CASSYGTGLNEKLFF. In DNA, the CDR3 is TGTGCCAGCAGTTACGGGACAGGCCTTAATGAAAAACTGTTTTTT.

The chain is built from TRBV2 and TRBJ1-5; D may be TRBD1 (5 bases). The CDR3 consists of 18 residues. Trimming shortened V by 4 bases and J by 2 bases, and 21 bases separated the two germline ends. Germline lookup yields CDR1 SNHLY and CDR2 FYNNEI. The CDR3 loop reads CASSGPKGGAGGNQPQHF. CDR3 nucleotides: TGTGCCAGCAGTGGACCTAAGGGCGGGGCGGGGGGCAATCAGCCCCAGCATTTT.

V gene TRBV3-1 (or the pseudogene TRBV3-2) combines with J gene TRBJ2-7; the D is unclear. Germline values: CDR1 LGHDT, CDR2 YNNKEL (reference sequence). This CDR3 has 11 amino acids. V lost 8 bases and J lost 6, with 11 bases in between. In nucleotides, the CDR3 is TGTGCCAGCTCACAGACATCCGAGCAGTACTTC. It is translated as CASSQTSEQYF.

The chain combines TRBV2 with TRBJ2-3, with 9 nucleotides matching TRBD2. CDR1 and CDR2 from the germline V gene are SNHLY and FYNNEI. The CDR3 covers 16 residues. V was pared by 3 bases and J by 0 bases, with 4 bases of the junction left unmatched. The CDR3 region is CASSELAGASTDTQYF. DNA of the CDR3: TGTGCCAGCAGTGAGTTAGCGGGGGCAAGCACAGATACGCAGTATTTT. Full variable domain (remainder filled in from reference TRBV2 and TRBJ2-3): EPEVTQTPSHQVTQMGQEVILRCVPISNHLYFYWYRQILGQKVEFLVSFYNNEISEKSEIFDDQFSVERPDGSNFTLKIRSTKLEDSAMYFCASSELAGASTDTQYFGPGTRLTVL.

The J gene is TRBJ1-6, the V gene TRBV11-2; D ambiguous. The germline V and J ends were trimmed by 3 bases and 7 bases, with 10 bases remaining between them. Germline loops: CDR1 SGHAT, CDR2 FQNNGV. There are 14 residues in the CDR3. As DNA, the CDR3 is TGTGCCAGCAGCTTTCTAGGGTCGAATTCACCCCTCCACTTT. This gives the protein CASSFLGSNSPLHF. Together with reference TRBV11-2 and TRBJ1-6, the CDR3 gives the full variable domain: EAGVAQSPRYKIIEKRQSVAFWCNPISGHATLYWYQQILGQGPKLLIQFQNNGVVDDSQLPKDRFSAERLKGVDSTLKIQPAKLEDSAVYLCASSFLGSNSPLHFGNGTRLTVT.

The table lists this clone with a count of one. This chain uses TRBV4-2 with TRBJ1-2; the D gene is possibly TRBD1 (5 bases). The germline V gene encodes CDR1 LGHNA and CDR2 YNFKEQ. The CDR3 is 15 residues long. With 2 bases removed from V and 4 bases from J, the gap between germline ends came to 14 bases. This CDR3 reads CASSQLQGLGYGYTF. The CDR3 DNA follows: TGTGCCAGCAGCCAACTGCAGGGTTTAGGCTATGGCTACACCTTC.

The V and J genes are TRBV28 and TRBJ2-1, with 13 bases identical to TRBD2. The germline V gene encodes CDR1 MDHEN and CDR2 SYDVKM. V trimming: 5 bases; J trimming: 9 bases; junction bases outside the gene matches: 4. CDR3 length: 14 residues. Here the CDR3 reads CASSTSGGVSEQFF. The CDR3 region has the DNA TGTGCCAGCAGTACTAGCGGGGGGGTTAGTGAGCAGTTCTTC.

The CDR3 sequence is CAINLAGGTDTQYF. The CDR3 DNA reads TGTGCCATCAACCTAGCGGGGGGAACAGATACGCAGTATTTT. The V gene is TRBV10-3, the J gene TRBJ2-3; 11 bases agree with TRBD2. V dropped 7 bases and J dropped 3; count of bases not matched to a gene: 3. This CDR3 comprises 14 residues. Germline V gene lookup returns CDR1 ENHRY and CDR2 SYGVKD.

The chain couples TRBV7-6 to TRBJ2-5; D not resolved. Trimming pared 5 bases from V and 1 base from J, leaving 2 bases between. Germline V CDR1 and CDR2: SGHVS, FNYEAQ. This CDR3 region has 11 residues. The CDR3 DNA sequence: TGTGCCAGCAGCCTCCAAGAGACCCAGTACTTC. Amino acids: CASSLQETQYF.

This clone has a single count. The chain links TRBV7-6 to TRBJ2-7; TRBD1 matches 7 bases. The CDR3 totals 15 residues. The trim removed 0 bases at V and 5 bases at J, leaving 7 bases unmatched. Germline V CDR1 and CDR2: SGHVS, FNYEAQ. The CDR3 region is CASSLAPTGRDEQYF. The CDR3 DNA follows: TGTGCCAGCAGCTTAGCCCCGACAGGGCGGGACGAGCAGTACTTC.

The genes are TRBV18 and TRBJ1-3; D call uncertain. This CDR3 region has 15 residues. Germline V gives CDR1 KGHSH, CDR2 LQKENI. V lost 1 base to trimming and J lost 4 bases, with 11 bases between them. CDR3 coding DNA: TGTGCCAGCTCACCACAGGGAAAGGGCGGAAACACCATATATTTT. Translation: CASSPQGKGGNTIYF.

This clone was detected only a few times. The rearrangement links TRBV20-1 to TRBJ2-1; D ambiguous. Germline CDR1 and CDR2: DFQATT and SNEGSKA (reference sequence). Trimming removed 6 bases at V and 7 bases at J, with 7 bases between. This CDR3 region has 10 residues. CDR3 protein: CSAGKNEQFF. The CDR3, as DNA: TGCAGTGCCGGTAAGAATGAGCAGTTCTTC.

The chain has TRBV21-1 and TRBJ2-1; TRBD2, the D gene given by the table, was not confirmed from the DNA. TRBV21-1 is annotated as a pseudogene. The CDR3 covers 17 residues. Written as DNA, the CDR3 is TGTGCCAGCAGCAAACAAGAGGCGGTTGACTCCTACAATGAGCAGTTCTTC. As protein: CASSKQEAVDSYNEQFF.

This clone was seen more than once but under ten times. The chain is built from TRBV3-1 (or the pseudogene TRBV3-2) and TRBJ1-5; 8 bases line up with TRBD1. This CDR3 is 16 amino acids long. Germline CDR1 LGHDT, CDR2 YNNKEL (reference sequence). V lost 5 bases, J lost 2 bases, and 8 bases stayed unmatched. The CDR3 DNA reads as TGTGCCAGCAGCAATGGACAGGGTTTGGGCAATCAGCCCCAGCATTTT. Amino acids: CASSNGQGLGNQPQHF.

The chain combines TRBV7-3 with TRBJ2-3, with D unclear. CDR1 is SGHTA, CDR2 FQGTGA, per germline. The CDR3 contains 13 residues. V dropped 0 bases and J dropped 4 bases, with 5 bases sitting between them. CDR3 loop: CASSLTRSDTQYF. CDR3 DNA sequence: TGTGCCAGCAGCTTAACCCGATCAGATACGCAGTATTTT.

The chain is built from TRBV28 and TRBJ1-2; 7 bases are a match to TRBD1. Germline trimming cut 6 bases from V and 4 bases from J; bases unmatched to any gene: 11. This CDR3 comprises 15 residues. Germline CDR1 reads MDHEN; CDR2 reads SYDVKM. The CDR3 DNA sequence: TGTGCCAGCAGGGTTTCACAGGGGTTCGGCTATGGCTACACCTTC. Encoded protein: CASRVSQGFGYGYTF.

The chain combines TRBV2 with TRBJ1-4, with TRBD1 identical over 10 bases. CDR3 length: 14 amino acids. Germline CDR1 and CDR2: SNHLY and FYNNEI. The V segment lost 5 bases and the J segment 6 bases; nucleotides outside the gene matches: 3. CDR3 protein: CASSTTGGYEKLFF. CDR3 DNA sequence: TGTGCCAGCAGTACGACAGGGGGCTATGAAAAACTGTTTTTT.

V and J are TRBV6-1 and TRBJ2-5; D perhaps matches TRBD1 (5 bases). The CDR3 length is 14 residues. Trimming removed 1 base at V and 6 bases at J, with 12 bases between. Germline CDR1 MNHNS, CDR2 SASEGT. CDR3 sequence (DNA): TGTGCCAGCAGTGAAGGCCAGGGTCGACAGACCCAGTACTTC. It translates to CASSEGQGRQTQYF.

V usage is TRBV24-1 and J usage is TRBJ2-3; no reliable D call. With 6 bases removed from V and 1 base from J, the gap between germline ends came to 7 bases. The CDR3 is 13 residues long. CDR1 and CDR2 (germline): KGHDR, SFDVKD. Here the CDR3 DNA reads TGTGCCACCAGTACCTTTGGCACAGATACGCAGTATTTT. This sequence encodes CATSTFGTDTQYF.

V is TRBV28 and J is TRBJ2-3; 10 bases are a match to TRBD2. CDR3 size: 13 residues. Germline assignment: CDR1 MDHEN and CDR2 SYDVKM. The CDR3 bases are TGTGCTTGGACTAGCGGTCCTTCAGATACGCAGTATTTT. Protein sequence: CAWTSGPSDTQYF.